This T cell receptor (beta chain) was observed in a study of molecular identifiers for immune sequencing clone quantification. Study findings and constraints: Reports indicate spiked Jurkat TCR RNA from one cell could be found among around 970,000 naive cells. Clones with over 20 RNA copies captured over 98% of effector molecules but under 1% of naive ones.

TCRdb re-derived calls from the PCR reads in MiXCR, one entry per CDR3 protein. The data show some 59,000 distinct CDR3 sequences, less than 25% seen once. Using a CD8+CD4-CCR7+CD45RA+ phenotype, naive CD8 T cells were sorted. This CDR3 is 13 amino acids long. After removal of 5 bases from V and 6 bases from J, the junction contained 7 bases not matched to a gene. A remark on this clonotype: Its antigen is not known. Possible read error: a much larger clone is one base away.

Sequencing input: naive CD8+ T cells from blood, with Jurkat cell RNA spiked in. This sample's subset: FACS-sorted CD8+CD4-CCR7+CD45RA+ naive T cells. J is TRBJ2-7 and V is TRBV12-3 or TRBV12-4; 7 bases are shared with TRBD2. The TCR originated in a human donor in good health. Some libraries in this study had Jurkat cell RNA spiked in. CDR3 bases: TGTGCCAGCAGTCCTGACGGGGGGTCCGAGCAGTACTTC. Translating gives CASSPDGGSEQYF.